This entry features one T cell receptor (beta chain) sequence. This entry is derived from a study of glioma-infiltrating T cells after dendritic cell vaccination. At the level of the study: Patients had newly diagnosed or recurrent glioblastoma and received dendritic cell vaccines. Three intradermal dendritic cell vaccine injections were given every two weeks.

No glioblastoma patient carried an isocitrate dehydrogenase mutation. Primers: 60 V beta forward and 13 J beta reverse. TCRdb's copy holds only in-frame clones and misses some; the assay was immunoSEQ multiplex PCR. The data show over 55,000 clones, approximately 80% seen once. The V gene's germline CDR1 is SGHRS and CDR2 YFSETQ. With V trimmed by 4 bases and J by 6 bases, 8 bases remained unmatched. This CDR3 comprises 14 residues. The TCR sequence derives from a human donor with glioblastoma. The chain links TRBV5-1 to TRBJ1-2, with TRBD1 identical over 8 bases. Sequencing was performed on blood, taken before dendritic cell vaccination. CDR3 DNA: TGCGCCAGCAGCATTCGGACAGGGATGGATGGCTACACCTTC. Translating gives CASSIRTGMDGYTF.